Shown below are 23 T cell receptor beta chains from a single sample sequenced in a study of blood T cell repertoires in COVID-19. TCRdb keeps only in-frame clones here, not all; method: immunoSEQ multiplex PCR. This table has hundreds of thousands of clones, around 86% appearing once. The specimen was PBMCs or T cells enriched from blood (not recorded which). These TCRs come from a woman aged 45-59 years who had recovered from COVID-19.

The rearrangement joins TRBV3-1 (or the pseudogene TRBV3-2) to TRBJ2-2; 7 bases match TRBD2. Losses at the gene ends were 1 base for V and 2 bases for J; bases not matched to a gene: 1. Germline V CDR1 and CDR2: LGHDT, YNNKEL (reference sequence). The CDR3 contains 15 residues. This CDR3 reads CASSQGGGNTGELFF. The DNA of the CDR3 is TGTGCCAGCAGCCAAGGGGGGGGAAACACCGGGGAGCTGTTTTTT.

The CDR3 sequence: CATSRGIGGLYNEQFF. DNA of the CDR3: TGTGCCACCAGCAGAGGGATAGGCGGGCTATACAATGAGCAGTTCTTC. This rearrangement joins TRBV15 to TRBJ2-1; a possible D gene is TRBD2 (5 bases). V shed 1 base and J shed 4 bases, with 14 bases lying between them. Germline V gives CDR1 LNHNV, CDR2 YYDKDF (reference sequence). The CDR3 covers 16 residues.

This clone was observed once. The chain carries TRBV4-1 and TRBJ1-5; the match to TRBD1 covers 7 bases. CDR1 MGHRA and CDR2 YSYEKL come from the germline V gene. This CDR3 spans 15 amino acids. The junction had 6 bases not matched to a gene; V was cut back by 4 bases and J by 3 bases. The CDR3 here is CASSLRTGSNQPQHF. The CDR3 DNA is TGCGCCAGCAGCCTACGGACAGGATCCAATCAGCCCCAGCATTTT.

This chain joins TRBV4-3 and TRBJ1-4, with TRBD1 matching over 8 bases. CDR3 size: 16 residues. Germline V gives CDR1 LGHNA, CDR2 YSLEER. Trimming took 5 bases from V and 3 from J; bases not matched to a gene: 8. This CDR3 reads CASSEGQEASNEKLFF. DNA for the CDR3: TGCGCCAGCAGCGAGGGACAGGAGGCATCTAATGAAAAACTGTTTTTT.

The chain is built from TRBV12-3 or TRBV12-4 and TRBJ2-2; D is unclear. The CDR3 has 13 residues. The germline V and J ends were trimmed by 5 bases and 6 bases, with 10 bases remaining between them. The CDR3 bases are TGTGCCAGCAGTCCAATACACGCCGGGGAGCTGTTTTTT. This translates into CASSPIHAGELFF.

The rearrangement links TRBV2 to TRBJ1-2, with a weak D call TRBD1 (6 bases). The CDR3 sequence is 13 residues long. Germline V gene sequence: CDR1 SNHLY, CDR2 FYNNEI. V was shortened by 5 bases and J by 2 bases, with 9 bases between the two germline ends. CDR3 sequence: CASSLGQNYGYTF. CDR3 bases: TGTGCCAGCAGTCTAGGACAGAACTATGGCTACACCTTC.

In nucleotides, the CDR3 is TGTGCCAGCAGTTACCCCCGGGACAGTTGGAACACTGAAGCTTTCTTT. Its translation: CASSYPRDSWNTEAFF. J is TRBJ1-1 and V is TRBV6-6; 7 nucleotides line up with TRBD1. The CDR3 consists of 16 residues. J lost 1 base, V lost 2 bases, and 7 bases had no gene match. The germline gives CDR1 MNHNY, CDR2 SVGAGI (reference sequence).

The rearrangement uses TRBV4-2 and TRBJ2-5; tentatively, D is TRBD2 (6 bases). This CDR3 spans 16 amino acids. Germline-derived CDR1 and CDR2 are LGHNA and YNFKEQ. Trimming took 3 bases from V and 2 from J, leaving 16 bases between them. Written as DNA, the CDR3 is TGTGCCAGCAGCCAGGAGGGAGCGGGCACACAAGAGACCCAGTACTTC. Translating it yields CASSQEGAGTQETQYF.

This chain uses TRBV2 with TRBJ1-3; D ambiguous. The length of the CDR3 is 12 residues. Germline CDR1 and CDR2: SNHLY and FYNNEI. V shed 8 bases and J shed 0 bases, with 5 bases lying between them. This chain's CDR3 is CASWLSGNTIYF. In nucleotides, the CDR3 is TGTGCCAGCTGGCTCTCTGGAAACACCATATATTTT.

The J gene is TRBJ1-2, the V gene TRBV7-6; D not certain. The CDR3 has 13 amino acids. V lost 3 bases to trimming and J lost 4 bases, with 9 bases between them. Germline CDR1 reads SGHVS; CDR2 reads FNYEAQ. CDR3 protein: CASSFREGYGYTF. CDR3 coding DNA: TGTGCCAGCAGCTTCCGGGAGGGCTATGGCTACACCTTC.

The chain carries TRBV7-9 and TRBJ2-1; unclear D gene. The V end lost 5 bases, the J end lost 5 bases, and 10 bases lay between the germline ends. Germline V gene sequence: CDR1 SEHNR, CDR2 FQNEAQ (reference sequence). The CDR3 extends over 13 amino acids. Here the CDR3 DNA reads TGTGCCAGCAGCCTAATTCGGGACAATGAGCAGTTCTTC. Encoded protein: CASSLIRDNEQFF.

The genes are TRBV4-1 and TRBJ2-7, with D perhaps TRBD1 (6 bases). The CDR3 loop spans 13 amino acids. The V end was cut by 4 bases, the J end by 4 bases, with 11 bases between. Germline loops: CDR1 MGHRA, CDR2 YSYEKL. This chain's CDR3 is CASSPTGQYEQYF. CDR3 nucleotides: TGCGCCAGCAGCCCGACCGGACAGTACGAGCAGTACTTC.

V usage is TRBV28 and J usage is TRBJ2-5; possibly TRBD2 for D (6 bases). Trimming removed 7 bases at V and 2 bases at J, with 23 bases between. The CDR3 is made up of 17 amino acids. Germline V CDR1 and CDR2: MDHEN, SYDVKM. Here the CDR3 DNA reads TGTGCCAGCAACTACGAAAGGGGTAGCGGAGGGCAAGAGACCCAGTACTTC. This codes for CASNYERGSGGQETQYF.

CDR3: CASSLSRTGDQPQHF. CDR3 coding DNA: TGTGCCAGCAGCTTATCCCGGACAGGGGATCAGCCCCAGCATTTT. The chain joins TRBV7-8 to TRBJ1-5; 9 bases match TRBD1. V gave up 2 bases and J gave up 5 bases; unmatched junction bases: 4. The germline gives CDR1 SGHVS, CDR2 FQNEAQ. The CDR3 loop spans 15 amino acids.

The rearrangement links TRBV3-1 (or the pseudogene TRBV3-2) to TRBJ2-3; 8 bases are shared with TRBD1. V shed 5 bases and J 8 bases; nucleotides not matched to a gene: 3. CDR3 length equals 12 residues. Germline CDR1 LGHDT, CDR2 YNNKEL (reference sequence). The CDR3 bases are TGTGCCAGCAGCACAGGGGGAGGTACGCAGTATTTT. Translated: CASSTGGGTQYF.

The rearrangement uses TRBV14 and TRBJ2-1; 14 bases fit TRBD2. CDR1 SGHDN and CDR2 FVKESK come from the germline V gene. This CDR3 has 19 residues. V trimming: 4 bases; J trimming: 6 bases; junction bases outside the gene matches: 14. In DNA, the CDR3 is TGTGCCAGCAGCCGAAGCCCGGGACTAGCGGGAGATTCGGGCAATGAGCAGTTCTTC. As protein: CASSRSPGLAGDSGNEQFF.

The chain carries TRBV20-1 and TRBJ2-7; TRBD2 is a possible D gene (6 bases). Trimming left V 3 bases short and J 1 base short, with 16 bases between. Germline V gene lookup returns CDR1 DFQATT and CDR2 SNEGSKA (reference sequence). CDR3 length equals 15 residues. CDR3 sequence reads: CSASAQPGASYEQYF. The CDR3 nucleotides are TGCAGTGCTAGTGCCCAACCGGGAGCATCCTACGAGCAGTACTTC.

The CDR3: CASRGDWTSGKFDTQYF. CDR3 sequence (DNA): TGCGCCAGCAGAGGGGATTGGACTAGCGGGAAATTCGATACGCAGTATTTT. The chain employs TRBV10-2 and TRBJ2-3, with 12 bases matching TRBD2. The V segment lost 6 bases and the J segment 6 bases; nucleotides outside the gene matches: 13. From germline, CDR1 is WSHSY and CDR2 SAAADI. CDR3 size: 17 residues.

The chain employs TRBV11-2 and TRBJ2-7, with D hard to call. Germline CDR1 and CDR2: SGHAT and FQNNGV. The CDR3 sequence is 15 residues long. The ends were cut back, 5 bases at V and 4 bases at J, with 18 bases in the middle. CDR3 coding DNA: TGTGCCAGCAGCAACGGATGGAGCTCCTGGTACGAGCAGTACTTC. Translating gives CASSNGWSSWYEQYF.

This chain connects TRBV28 to TRBJ2-2, with D possibly being TRBD1 (6 bases). V dropped 8 bases and J dropped 4 bases, with 14 bases sitting between them. Germline loops: CDR1 MDHEN, CDR2 SYDVKM. CDR3 length: 14 amino acids. The DNA of the CDR3 is TGTGCCAGCCAACTGGGGGCTGGCACCGGGGAGCTGTTTTTT. Translating it yields CASQLGAGTGELFF. The full variable domain, its missing parts supplied by reference TRBV28 and TRBJ2-2, is DVKVTQSSRYLVKRTGEKVFLECVQDMDHENMFWYRQDPGLGLRLIYFSYDVKMKEKGDIPEGYSVSREKKERFSLILESASTNQTSMYLCASQLGAGTGELFFGEGSRLTVL.

The chain links TRBV29-1 to TRBJ1-5; tentative D call: TRBD1 (6 bases). From germline, CDR1 is SQVTM and CDR2 ANQGSEA. The CDR3 is 13 residues long. With 7 bases removed from V and 2 bases from J, the gap between germline ends came to 12 bases. CDR3 sequence: CSATAGGNQPQHF. CDR3 bases: TGCAGCGCCACGGCAGGGGGCAATCAGCCCCAGCATTTT. The full variable domain, rest sourced from reference TRBV29-1 and TRBJ1-5, is SAVISQKPSRDICQRGTSLTIQCQVDSQVTMMFWYRQQPGQSLTLIATANQGSEATYESGFVIDKFPISRPNLTFSTLTVSNMSPEDSSIYLCSATAGGNQPQHFGDGTRLSIL.

V is TRBV19 and J is TRBJ1-5; no clear D. This CDR3 contains 13 residues. Trimming left V 5 bases short and J 6 bases short, with 11 bases between. The germline V gene encodes CDR1 LNHDA and CDR2 SQIVND (reference sequence). The DNA for the CDR3 is TGTGCCAGTAGTCCCGGGGTTATTCAGCCCCAGCATTTT. It specifies CASSPGVIQPQHF. Supplemented by reference TRBV19 and TRBJ1-5, the full variable domain reads DGGITQSPKYLFRKEGQNVTLSCEQNLNHDAMYWYRQDPGQGLRLIYYSQIVNDFQKGDIAEGYSVSREKKESFPLTVTSAQKNPTAFYLCASSPGVIQPQHFGDGTRLSIL.

The chain employs TRBV6-5 and TRBJ1-6; 7 bases match TRBD1. This CDR3 region has 15 residues. Looked up from germline, CDR1 is MNHEY and CDR2 is SVGAGI. V gave up 6 bases and J gave up 5 bases; unmatched junction bases: 7. The CDR3 protein is CASRIAGGNNSPLHF. In DNA, the CDR3 is TGTGCCAGCAGAATCGCAGGGGGAAATAATTCACCCCTCCACTTT.